Shown below are 21 T cell receptor beta chains from a single sample sequenced in a study of blood T cell repertoires in COVID-19. Only in-frame clones appear in the TCRdb table, and some are missing; sequencing was by immunoSEQ multiplex PCR. The sample lists more than 45,000 clones, 86% occurring once. The sequenced material came from peripheral blood. The receptors stem from a man between 60 and 75 years old with active or convalescent COVID-19.

V is TRBV5-6 and J is TRBJ1-1; TRBD1 aligns across 8 bases. From germline, CDR1 is SGHDT and CDR2 YYEEEE. The CDR3 covers 14 residues. J gave up 4 bases and V 1 base, and 3 bases lay outside the gene matches. The CDR3 loop reads CASSLTGGATEAFF. In DNA form, the CDR3 reads TGTGCCAGCAGCTTGACAGGGGGAGCCACTGAAGCTTTCTTT.

This chain connects TRBV28 to TRBJ1-2, with D perhaps TRBD1 (5 bases). The CDR3 contains 13 residues. V dropped 3 bases and J dropped 10 bases, with 15 bases sitting between them. CDR1 is MDHEN, CDR2 SYDVKM, per germline. This CDR3 is CASSLAPGGNYTF. DNA for the CDR3: TGTGCCAGCAGTTTGGCCCCTGGGGGGAACTACACCTTC.

The chain recombines TRBV28 with TRBJ2-2, with D possibly being TRBD2 (6 bases). Germline V gives CDR1 MDHEN, CDR2 SYDVKM. Between the trimmed V and J ends, which lost 6 bases and 2 bases, there was a span of 13 bases. The length of the CDR3 is 15 residues. The CDR3 nucleotides read TGTGCCAGCAGAGCGACAGCGGGTAACACCGGGGAGCTGTTTTTT. This gives the protein CASRATAGNTGELFF. Looking up the rest from reference TRBV28 and TRBJ2-2 gives the full variable domain: DVKVTQSSRYLVKRTGEKVFLECVQDMDHENMFWYRQDPGLGLRLIYFSYDVKMKEKGDIPEGYSVSREKKERFSLILESASTNQTSMYLCASRATAGNTGELFFGEGSRLTVL.

The rearrangement joins TRBV27 to TRBJ1-4; D ambiguous. The CDR3 loop spans 14 amino acids. V lost 8 bases to trimming and J lost 0 bases, with 10 bases between them. Looked up from germline, CDR1 is MNHEY and CDR2 is SMNVEV (reference sequence). The CDR3 DNA follows: TGTGCCAGCCGGGGAATTGCAACTAATGAAAAACTGTTTTTT. Protein: CASRGIATNEKLFF.

This chain joins TRBV7-9 and TRBJ1-5, with 8 nucleotides matching TRBD1. In germline, CDR1 is SEHNR, CDR2 FQNEAQ (reference sequence). V was pared by 5 bases and J by 6 bases, with 6 bases of the junction left unmatched. The CDR3 is 14 residues long. CDR3 DNA sequence: TGTGCCAGCAGCCACGGCAGGGGGCCTCAGCCCCAGCATTTT. Its translation: CASSHGRGPQPQHF.

The V and J genes are TRBV28 and TRBJ1-2, with a tentative D call TRBD1 (6 bases). V dropped 5 bases and J dropped 6 bases, with 16 bases sitting between them. Germline CDR1 is MDHEN and CDR2 is SYDVKM. The CDR3 is made up of 14 amino acids. CDR3 sequence (DNA): TGTGCCAGCAGTCCCCACGACAGGTTTGATGGCTACACCTTC. This encodes CASSPHDRFDGYTF.

The chain employs TRBV18 and TRBJ1-5; possible D gene TRBD1, 6 bases. CDR3 length equals 13 residues. V lost 3 bases to trimming and J lost 7 bases, with 10 bases between them. Germline V gene lookup returns CDR1 KGHSH and CDR2 LQKENI. CDR3 nucleotides: TGTGCCAGCTCACCGACAGGAGGACAGCCCCAGCATTTT. Its translation: CASSPTGGQPQHF.

This rearrangement joins TRBV11-2 to TRBJ2-5, with a weak D call TRBD2 (7 bases). Germline-derived CDR1 and CDR2 are SGHAT and FQNNGV. Trimming took 1 base from V and 4 from J, leaving 13 bases between them. There are 15 residues in the CDR3. The CDR3 region is CASSLGGRGAETQYF. The CDR3 nucleotides are TGTGCCAGCAGCTTAGGGGGTCGGGGGGCAGAGACCCAGTACTTC.

The gene calls are TRBV6-5 and TRBJ1-3; 7 bases are shared with TRBD1. Germline lookup yields CDR1 MNHEY and CDR2 SVGAGI. Trimming at V came to 7 bases and at J to 4 bases, leaving 1 base not matched to a gene. CDR3 length: 12 amino acids. The CDR3 protein is CASKTGGNTIYF. Here the CDR3 DNA reads TGTGCCAGCAAGACAGGGGGAAACACCATATATTTT.

Worth noting for this clone: The same CDR3 can be traced to other DNA sequences in this sample. V and J are TRBV2 and TRBJ2-5, with 11 nucleotides matching TRBD2. Germline CDR1 and CDR2: SNHLY and FYNNEI. V shed 6 bases and J 2 bases; nucleotides not matched to a gene: 8. The CDR3 extends over 16 amino acids. CDR3: CASSPGLAGGQETQYF. The CDR3 nucleotides read TGTGCCAGCAGCCCCGGCCTAGCGGGGGGACAAGAGACCCAGTACTTC.

There are many counts of this clone. The genes are TRBV14 and TRBJ2-1, with 7 positions matching TRBD1. Germline V lookup: CDR1 SGHDN, CDR2 FVKESK. Trimming at V came to 1 base and at J to 2 bases, leaving 5 bases not matched to a gene. This CDR3 is built from 16 residues. The CDR3 reads CASSQGPGQTYNEQFF. The CDR3 DNA sequence: TGTGCCAGCAGCCAAGGCCCGGGACAGACCTACAATGAGCAGTTCTTC. Filled out from reference TRBV14 and TRBJ2-1, the complete variable domain reads EAGVTQFPSHSVIEKGQTVTLRCDPISGHDNLYWYRRVMGKEIKFLLHFVKESKQDESGMPNNRFLAERTGGTYSTLKVQPAELEDSGVYFCASSQGPGQTYNEQFFGPGTRLTVL.

The V gene is TRBV7-2, the J gene TRBJ2-7; 8 positions agree with TRBD1. CDR3 size: 16 residues. The V gene's germline CDR1 is SGHTA and CDR2 FQGNSA. The V and J ends lost 5 bases and 2 bases, in that order; junction bases with no gene match: 11. CDR3 DNA sequence: TGTGCCAGCAGCCCACGGACAGGGAGAAGTACCTACGAGCAGTACTTC. As protein: CASSPRTGRSTYEQYF.

This clone has only a few counts. The chain uses TRBV24-1 and TRBJ2-7; 7 bases are a match to TRBD1. CDR3 length: 15 residues. The V segment lost 1 base and the J segment 5 bases; nucleotides outside the gene matches: 7. Germline V gene data show CDR1 as KGHDR and CDR2 as SFDVKD. The DNA for the CDR3 is TGTGCCACCAGTGATTTAACAGGGGTGATCCACGAGCAGTACTTC. Its protein product is CATSDLTGVIHEQYF.

The chain recombines TRBV7-9 with TRBJ1-1, with 11 bases lining up with TRBD1. The germline V gene encodes CDR1 SEHNR and CDR2 FQNEAQ (reference sequence). The CDR3 runs to 17 residues. V lost 1 base, J lost 4 bases, and 8 bases stayed unmatched. In nucleotides, the CDR3 is TGTGCCAGCAGCTTAGTTATCGGGACAGGGGGGGCCACTGAAGCTTTCTTT. Amino acid sequence: CASSLVIGTGGATEAFF.

CDR3 DNA: TGCAGCGTTGAGTCGCGCCAGAACACTGAAGCTTTCTTT. Translated: CSVESRQNTEAFF. The rearrangement links TRBV29-1 to TRBJ1-1; D is undetermined. V lost 3 bases and J 1 base, leaving 9 bases between the germline ends. The CDR3 loop spans 13 amino acids. Per germline, CDR1 SQVTM and CDR2 ANQGSEA.

V gene TRBV7-9 combines with J gene TRBJ1-1; D not certain. Trimming cost V 3 bases and J 1 base, with 6 bases left between them. The CDR3 extends over 13 amino acids. Germline V gene lookup returns CDR1 SEHNR and CDR2 FQNEAQ (reference sequence). The CDR3 nucleotides read TGTGCCAGCAGCTTCGTGTGGAACACTGAAGCTTTCTTT. It translates to CASSFVWNTEAFF.

This chain joins TRBV13 and TRBJ1-2; no reliable D call. The CDR3 extends over 12 amino acids. V was shortened by 1 base and J by 8 bases, with 8 bases between the two germline ends. From germline, CDR1 is PRHDT and CDR2 FYEKMQ (reference sequence). The CDR3 here is CASSLVRGGYTF. CDR3 nucleotides: TGTGCCAGCAGCTTAGTCCGGGGAGGCTACACCTTC.

This clone was found a few times. V is TRBV5-1 and J is TRBJ2-2; D gene ambiguous. This CDR3 comprises 15 residues. Germline V gives CDR1 SGHRS, CDR2 YFSETQ. V gave up 3 bases and J gave up 6 bases, with 15 bases separating them. CDR3 bases: TGCGCCAGCAGCTCGAACGTTATTGGCCCCGGGGAGCTGTTTTTT. Translation gives CASSSNVIGPGELFF.

In DNA form, the CDR3 reads TGTGCCAGCAGTGAAGGGACAGGGTTGGTGCAGTACGAGCAGTACTTC. Translating it yields CASSEGTGLVQYEQYF. The chain joins TRBV6-1 to TRBJ2-7; the match to TRBD1 covers 8 bases. The CDR3 sequence is 16 residues long. The ends lost 1 base at V and 4 bases at J; junction bases unmatched: 9. CDR1 is MNHNS and CDR2 is SASEGT in the germline V gene.

CDR3 residues: CASSLVAGSSYEQYF. The DNA for the CDR3 is TGCGCCAGCAGCTTGGTAGCCGGGAGCTCCTACGAGCAGTACTTC. This chain connects TRBV5-1 to TRBJ2-7; tentative D call: TRBD2 (6 bases). Germline assignment: CDR1 SGHRS and CDR2 YFSETQ. There are 15 residues in the CDR3. V lost 0 bases to trimming and J lost 0 bases, with 10 bases between them.

V and J are TRBV19 and TRBJ1-2, with TRBD1 as a possible D gene (6 bases). The CDR3 runs 14 residues. Trimming removed 6 bases from V and 3 bases from J, with 14 bases in between. Per the germline V gene, CDR1 is LNHDA and CDR2 is SQIVND (reference sequence). Here the CDR3 DNA reads TGTGCCAGTAGGGCGGCGGGGGGCGACTATGGCTACACCTTC. Its translation: CASRAAGGDYGYTF.